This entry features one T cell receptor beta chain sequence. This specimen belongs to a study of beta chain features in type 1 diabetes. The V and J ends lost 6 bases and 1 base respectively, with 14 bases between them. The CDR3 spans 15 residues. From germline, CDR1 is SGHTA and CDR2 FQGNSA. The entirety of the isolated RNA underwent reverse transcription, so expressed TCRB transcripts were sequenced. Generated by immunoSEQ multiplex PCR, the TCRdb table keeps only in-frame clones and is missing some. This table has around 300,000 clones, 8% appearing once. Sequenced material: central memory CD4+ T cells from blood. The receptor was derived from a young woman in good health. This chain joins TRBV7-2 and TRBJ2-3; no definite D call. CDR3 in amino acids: CASSYIFWGTDTQYF. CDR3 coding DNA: TGTGCCAGCAGTTACATCTTCTGGGGCACAGATACGCAGTATTTT.